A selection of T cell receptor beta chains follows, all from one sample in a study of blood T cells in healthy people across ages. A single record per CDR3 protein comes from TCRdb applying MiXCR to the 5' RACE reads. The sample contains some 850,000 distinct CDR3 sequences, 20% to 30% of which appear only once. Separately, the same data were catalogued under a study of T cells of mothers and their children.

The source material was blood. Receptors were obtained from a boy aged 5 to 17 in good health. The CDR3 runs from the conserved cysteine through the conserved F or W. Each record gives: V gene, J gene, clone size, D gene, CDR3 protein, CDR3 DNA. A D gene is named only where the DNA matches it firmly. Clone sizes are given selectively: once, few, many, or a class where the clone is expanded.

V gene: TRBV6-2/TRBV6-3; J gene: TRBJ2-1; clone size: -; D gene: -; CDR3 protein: CASSLLMAALFSYNEQFF; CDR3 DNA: TGTGCCAGCAGTCTTTTAATGGCAGCACTTTTTTCCTACAATGAGCAGTTCTTC
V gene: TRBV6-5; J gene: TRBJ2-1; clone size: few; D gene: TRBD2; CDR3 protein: CASSPPGLAGGQQFF; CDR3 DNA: TGTGCCAGCAGCCCCCCGGGACTAGCGGGGGGTCAGCAGTTCTTC
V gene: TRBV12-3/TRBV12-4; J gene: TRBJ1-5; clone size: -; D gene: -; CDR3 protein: CASSLSHSNQPQHF; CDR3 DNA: TGTGCCAGCAGTTTATCCCATAGCAATCAGCCCCAGCATTTT
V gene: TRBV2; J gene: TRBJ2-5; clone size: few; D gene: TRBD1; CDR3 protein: CASSWTGRSETQYF; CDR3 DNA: TGTGCCAGCAGCTGGACAGGGAGGTCTGAGACCCAGTACTTC
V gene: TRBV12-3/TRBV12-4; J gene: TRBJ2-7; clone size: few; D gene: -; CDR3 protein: CASSHQYGAYEQYF; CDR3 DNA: TGTGCCAGCAGTCACCAGTACGGGGCCTACGAGCAGTACTTC
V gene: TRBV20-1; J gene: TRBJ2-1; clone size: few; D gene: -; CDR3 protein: CSAAAYRDGSYNEQFF; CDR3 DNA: TGCAGTGCCGCCGCTTATAGGGACGGCTCCTACAATGAGCAGTTCTTC
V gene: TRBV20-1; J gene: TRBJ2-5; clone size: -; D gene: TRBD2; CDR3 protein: CSARGTSGGIETQYF; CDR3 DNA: TGCAGTGCTAGAGGGACTAGCGGGGGCATCGAGACCCAGTACTTC
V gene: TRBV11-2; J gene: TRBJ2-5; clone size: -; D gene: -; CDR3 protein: CAGSTEVAQYF; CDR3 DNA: TGTGCCGGCAGCACGGAGGTGGCCCAGTACTTC
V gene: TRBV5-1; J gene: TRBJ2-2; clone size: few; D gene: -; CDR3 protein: CASKSSNTGELFF; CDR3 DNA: TGCGCCAGCAAAAGCTCAAACACCGGGGAGCTGTTTTTT
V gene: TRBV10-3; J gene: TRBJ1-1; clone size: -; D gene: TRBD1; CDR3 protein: CAISESGTGRTEAFF; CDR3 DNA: TGTGCCATCAGTGAGTCCGGGACAGGGAGGACTGAAGCTTTCTTT
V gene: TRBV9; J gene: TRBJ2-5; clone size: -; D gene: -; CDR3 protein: CASSVSWRETQYF; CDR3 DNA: TGTGCCAGCAGCGTTTCTTGGCGAGAGACCCAGTACTTC
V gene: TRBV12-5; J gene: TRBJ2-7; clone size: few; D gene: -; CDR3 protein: CASGFMVRENVPYEQYF; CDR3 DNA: TGTGCTAGTGGTTTCATGGTGAGGGAGAACGTCCCCTACGAGCAGTACTTC
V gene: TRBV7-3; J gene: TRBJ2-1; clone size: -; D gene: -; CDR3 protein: CASSLTPPDYNEQFF; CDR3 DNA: TGTGCCAGCAGCTTAACTCCCCCGGACTACAATGAGCAGTTCTTC
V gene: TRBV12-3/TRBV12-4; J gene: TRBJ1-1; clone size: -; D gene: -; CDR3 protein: CASSLALSEAFF; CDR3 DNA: TGTGCCAGCAGTTTAGCGCTGAGTGAAGCTTTCTTT
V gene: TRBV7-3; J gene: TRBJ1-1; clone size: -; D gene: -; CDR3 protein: CASSSGTRDTEAFF; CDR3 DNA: TGTGCCAGCAGCTCCGGGACAAGGGACACTGAAGCTTTCTTT
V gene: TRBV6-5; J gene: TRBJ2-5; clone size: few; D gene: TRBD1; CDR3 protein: CASSHPGQGNSYQETQYF; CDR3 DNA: TGTGCCAGCAGTCACCCGGGACAGGGAAATTCGTACCAAGAGACCCAGTACTTC
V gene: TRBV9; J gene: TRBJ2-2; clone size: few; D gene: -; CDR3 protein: CASSVGDSGELFF; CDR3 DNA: TGTGCCAGCAGCGTAGGGGATTCCGGGGAGCTGTTTTTT
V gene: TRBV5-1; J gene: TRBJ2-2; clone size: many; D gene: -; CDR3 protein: CASSLDVFGIPNTGELFF; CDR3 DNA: TGCGCCAGCAGCTTGGATGTGTTTGGCATCCCTAACACCGGGGAGCTGTTTTTT
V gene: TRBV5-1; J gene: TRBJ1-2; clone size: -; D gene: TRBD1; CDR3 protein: CASSLGPTGDYGYTF; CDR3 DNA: TGCGCCAGCAGCTTGGGTCCGACAGGGGACTATGGCTACACCTTC
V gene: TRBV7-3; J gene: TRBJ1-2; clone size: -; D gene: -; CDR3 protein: CASSLVFRTESVYGYTF; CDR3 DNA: TGTGCCAGCAGCTTAGTCTTCAGGACAGAGAGCGTCTATGGCTACACCTTC
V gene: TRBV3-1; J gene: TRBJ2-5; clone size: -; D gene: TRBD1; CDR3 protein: CASPGDSQETQYF; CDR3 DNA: TGTGCCAGCCCTGGGGACAGTCAAGAGACCCAGTACTTC
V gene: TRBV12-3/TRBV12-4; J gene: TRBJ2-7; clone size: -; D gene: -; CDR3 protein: CASSLLGQQYF; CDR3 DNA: TGTGCCAGCAGTTTACTTGGCCAGCAGTACTTC
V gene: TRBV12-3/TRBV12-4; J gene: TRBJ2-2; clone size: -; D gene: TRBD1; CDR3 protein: CASSKTGGLTGELFF; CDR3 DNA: TGTGCCAGCAGTAAGACAGGGGGCCTCACCGGGGAGCTGTTTTTT
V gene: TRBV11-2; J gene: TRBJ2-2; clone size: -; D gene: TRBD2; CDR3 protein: CASSLVRGATGELFF; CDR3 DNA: TGTGCCAGCAGCTTAGTGCGGGGGGCCACCGGGGAGCTGTTTTTT
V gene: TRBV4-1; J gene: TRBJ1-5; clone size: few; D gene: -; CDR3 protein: CASSQPTGHSNQPQHF; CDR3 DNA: TGCGCCAGCAGCCAACCGACAGGCCATAGCAATCAGCCCCAGCATTTT
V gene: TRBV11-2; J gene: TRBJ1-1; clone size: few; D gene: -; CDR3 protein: CASSPFEGENTEAFF; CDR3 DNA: TGTGCCAGCAGTCCCTTTGAAGGGGAGAACACTGAAGCTTTCTTT
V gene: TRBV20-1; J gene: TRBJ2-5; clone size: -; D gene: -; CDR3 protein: CSASLGLEETQYF; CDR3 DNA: TGCAGTGCTAGTCTGGGGCTGGAAGAGACCCAGTACTTC
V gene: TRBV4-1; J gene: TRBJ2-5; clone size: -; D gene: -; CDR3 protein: CASSQDHWAAETQYF; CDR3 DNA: TGCGCCAGCAGCCAAGATCATTGGGCGGCGGAGACCCAGTACTTC
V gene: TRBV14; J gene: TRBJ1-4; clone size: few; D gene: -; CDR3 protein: CASSLLTGGNEKLFF; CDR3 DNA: TGTGCCAGCAGCCTCCTGACTGGAGGGAATGAAAAACTGTTTTTT
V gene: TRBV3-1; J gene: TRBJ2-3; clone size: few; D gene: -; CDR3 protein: CASSQAPYTQYF; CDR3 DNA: TGTGCCAGCAGCCAAGCCCCCTATACGCAGTATTTT
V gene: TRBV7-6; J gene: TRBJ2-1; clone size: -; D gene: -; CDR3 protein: CACSLSGGGQFF; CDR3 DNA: TGTGCCTGCAGCTTATCTGGGGGTGGGCAGTTCTTC
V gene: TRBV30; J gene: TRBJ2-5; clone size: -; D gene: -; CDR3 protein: CAWRGNTKSGETQYF; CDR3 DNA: TGTGCCTGGAGGGGCAATACTAAGTCGGGGGAGACCCAGTACTTC
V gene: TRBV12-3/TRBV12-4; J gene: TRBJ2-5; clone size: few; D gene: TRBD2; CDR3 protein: CASSFFAGGGETQYF; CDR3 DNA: TGTGCCAGCAGTTTCTTCGCGGGGGGCGGTGAGACCCAGTACTTC
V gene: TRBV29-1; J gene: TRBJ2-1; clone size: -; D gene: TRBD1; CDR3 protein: CSVPGPRGTYNEQFF; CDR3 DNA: TGCAGCGTCCCGGGACCCAGGGGGACCTACAATGAGCAGTTCTTC
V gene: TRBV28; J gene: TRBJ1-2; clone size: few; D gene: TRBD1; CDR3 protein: CASSSTRDRIGNYGYTF; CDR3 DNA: TGTGCCAGCAGTTCGACCCGGGACAGGATCGGTAACTATGGCTACACCTTC
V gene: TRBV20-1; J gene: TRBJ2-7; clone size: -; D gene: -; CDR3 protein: CSARDPGGSYEQYF; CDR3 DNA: TGCAGTGCTAGAGATCCCGGGGGCTCCTACGAGCAGTACTTC
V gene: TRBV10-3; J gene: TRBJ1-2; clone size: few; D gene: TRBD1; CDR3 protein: CAIRSGQGAYYGYTF; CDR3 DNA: TGTGCCATCCGTTCGGGACAGGGGGCGTATTATGGCTACACCTTC
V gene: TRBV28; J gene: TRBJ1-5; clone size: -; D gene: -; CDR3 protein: CASSLVESNQPQHF; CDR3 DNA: TGTGCCAGCAGTTTAGTGGAAAGCAATCAGCCCCAGCATTTT
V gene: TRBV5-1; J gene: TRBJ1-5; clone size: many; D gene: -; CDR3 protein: CASSLEGSQPQHF; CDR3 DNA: TGCGCCAGCAGCTTGGAGGGTAGTCAGCCCCAGCATTTT
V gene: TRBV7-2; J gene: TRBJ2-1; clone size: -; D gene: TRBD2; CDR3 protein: CASSSKGTSGPYNEQFF; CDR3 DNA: TGTGCCAGCAGCTCGAAGGGGACTAGCGGGCCTTACAATGAGCAGTTCTTC
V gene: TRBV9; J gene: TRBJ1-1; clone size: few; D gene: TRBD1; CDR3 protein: CASSPQGQGDTEAFF; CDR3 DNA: TGTGCCAGCAGCCCCCAGGGACAGGGGGACACTGAAGCTTTCTTT
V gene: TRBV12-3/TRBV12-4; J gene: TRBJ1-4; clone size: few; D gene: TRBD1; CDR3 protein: CASTDRGEKLFF; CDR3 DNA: TGTGCCAGCACCGACAGGGGGGAAAAACTGTTTTTT
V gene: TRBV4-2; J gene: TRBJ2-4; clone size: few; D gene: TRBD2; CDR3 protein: CASSQVPGLAVYKNIQYF; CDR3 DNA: TGTGCCAGCAGCCAAGTTCCGGGACTAGCGGTGTACAAAAACATTCAGTACTTC
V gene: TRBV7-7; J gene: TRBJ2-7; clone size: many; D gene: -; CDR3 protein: CASSPLDRNSYEQYF; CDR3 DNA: TGTGCTAGCAGCCCGTTAGACCGTAACTCCTACGAGCAGTACTTC
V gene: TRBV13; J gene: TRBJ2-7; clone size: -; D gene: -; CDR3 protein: CASSPTRPVRLAYEQYF; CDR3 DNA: TGTGCCAGCAGCCCAACAAGGCCGGTCAGGTTAGCCTACGAGCAGTACTTC
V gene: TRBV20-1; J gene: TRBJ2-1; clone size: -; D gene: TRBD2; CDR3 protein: CSARDPSGDSYNEQFF; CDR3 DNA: TGCAGTGCTAGGGATCCTAGCGGGGACTCCTACAATGAGCAGTTTTTC
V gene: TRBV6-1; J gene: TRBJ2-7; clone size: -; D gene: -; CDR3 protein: CASSEKGWYEQYF; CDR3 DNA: TGTGCCAGCAGTGAAAAGGGGTGGTACGAGCAGTACTTC
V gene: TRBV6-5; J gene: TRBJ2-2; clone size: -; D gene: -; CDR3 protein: CASSRGQNTGELFF; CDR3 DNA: TGTGCCAGCAGCCGGGGGCAGAACACCGGGGAGCTGTTTTTT
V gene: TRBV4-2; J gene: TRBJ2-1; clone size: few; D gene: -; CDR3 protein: CASSQDEIFSREFF; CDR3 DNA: TGTGCCAGCAGCCAAGACGAAATTTTCTCTAGGGAGTTCTTC